The 26 T cell receptor beta chains reported below all come from one sample, sequenced in a study of human T cells and chemical hapten exposure. Time point indicated: patch test 1, 2 weeks after DPC sensitization. Specified treatment: therapeutic diphenylcyclopropenone sensitization with weekly scalp DPC. One entry per CDR3 protein, called by TCRdb with MiXCR from the RACE reads. Of fewer than 200,000 distinct CDR3 sequences in the sample, about a fifth were seen once. This material consisted of whole blood, taken in connection with sensitization to the hapten diphenylcyclopropenone (DPC). The source is a woman between 50 and 59 years old with alopecia areata. Some clones in this sample may be carry-over from other donors' samples.

V usage is TRBV11-2 and J usage is TRBJ1-4; D uncertain. Germline V CDR1 and CDR2: SGHAT, FQNNGV. V gave up 2 bases and J gave up 4 bases, with 8 bases separating them. CDR3 length equals 14 residues. The CDR3 loop reads CASSLNPYNEKLFF. CDR3 coding DNA: TGTGCCAGCAGCTTAAACCCCTATAATGAAAAACTGTTTTTT.

This clonotype has a handful of counts. The V gene is TRBV11-2, the J gene TRBJ2-1; D is undetermined. Trimming cost V 6 bases and J 6 bases, with 6 bases left between them. The CDR3 is 11 residues long. CDR1 and CDR2 (germline): SGHAT, FQNNGV. CDR3 DNA: TGTGCCAGCAGACACGGCAATGAGCAGTTCTTC. Translation: CASRHGNEQFF.

The V call is TRBV4-1, the J call TRBJ1-1; D perhaps matches TRBD1 (6 bases). The V end lost 0 bases, the J end lost 0 bases, and 14 bases lay between the germline ends. The germline gives CDR1 MGHRA, CDR2 YSYEKL. The CDR3 is 17 amino acids. The CDR3 protein is CASSQETGNLLNTEAFF. Written as DNA, the CDR3 is TGCGCCAGCAGCCAAGAAACAGGGAATCTTCTGAACACTGAAGCTTTCTTT.

This clonotype was observed a few times. J is TRBJ1-2 and V is TRBV20-1; D perhaps matches TRBD1 (6 bases). The V gene's germline CDR1 is DFQATT and CDR2 SNEGSKA (reference sequence). With 3 bases removed from V and 4 bases from J, the gap between germline ends came to 15 bases. The CDR3 extends over 14 amino acids. Here the CDR3 reads CSASITGLFYGYTF. CDR3 coding DNA: TGCAGTGCTAGTATAACAGGGCTCTTCTATGGCTACACCTTC.

This clonotype was detected only a few times. The chain recombines TRBV6-1 with TRBJ2-3; 8 bases fit TRBD2. The CDR3 contains 14 residues. Losses at the gene ends were 9 bases for V and 4 bases for J; bases not matched to a gene: 9. The V gene's germline CDR1 is MNHNS and CDR2 SASEGT. DNA for the CDR3: TGTGCCAGTGTCTGGGCGGGAGGTCCAGATACGCAGTATTTT. Amino acid sequence: CASVWAGGPDTQYF.

This chain joins TRBV19 and TRBJ1-2, with 7 bases that match TRBD1. The V and J ends lost 1 base and 6 bases, in that order; junction bases with no gene match: 5. Germline CDR1 LNHDA, CDR2 SQIVND (reference sequence). CDR3 length: 14 residues. CDR3 protein: CASSIVGGGNGYTF. Here the CDR3 DNA reads TGTGCCAGTAGTATAGTCGGAGGGGGCAATGGCTACACCTTC.

In its sample, this clonotype was seen a few times. This rearrangement joins TRBV10-3 to TRBJ2-3, with D perhaps TRBD1 or TRBD2 (5 bases each). Germline assignment: CDR1 ENHRY and CDR2 SYGVKD. Between the trimmed V and J ends, which lost 6 bases and 0 bases, there was a span of 19 bases. The CDR3 covers 17 residues. CDR3 sequence reads: CAIRPRIGGTSTDTQYF. The CDR3 nucleotides are TGTGCCATCAGGCCCCGTATTGGGGGAACTAGCACAGATACGCAGTATTTT.

There are a few counts of this clonotype. The chain carries TRBV10-3 and TRBJ1-2; D uncertain. The V gene's germline CDR1 is ENHRY and CDR2 SYGVKD. The CDR3 consists of 13 residues. The ends were cut back, 5 bases at V and 5 bases at J, with 12 bases in the middle. CDR3 in amino acids: CAISSPSGYGYTF. The CDR3 nucleotides read TGTGCCATCAGTTCCCCGTCGGGTTATGGCTACACCTTC.

The chain has TRBV15 and TRBJ2-2, with a tentative D call TRBD2 (6 bases). The CDR3 extends over 17 amino acids. The V end lost 5 bases, the J end lost 2 bases, and 18 bases lay between the germline ends. Per the germline V gene, CDR1 is LNHNV and CDR2 is YYDKDF (reference sequence). CDR3 nucleotides: TGTGCCACCAGCGCTCGACCGGGACTTCAAAACACCGGGGAGCTGTTTTTT. Translated, it gives CATSARPGLQNTGELFF.

This chain joins TRBV12-3 or TRBV12-4 and TRBJ1-6; D ambiguous. V was clipped by 3 bases and J by 13 bases, with 10 bases between them. CDR3 length: 12 amino acids. The CDR3 sequence is CASSLEDMPLHF. DNA of the CDR3: TGTGCCAGCAGTTTGGAGGATATGCCCCTCCACTTT.

This clonotype has only a few counts. V gene TRBV7-9 combines with J gene TRBJ2-1; D uncertain. Germline values: CDR1 SEHNR, CDR2 FQNEAQ (reference sequence). This CDR3 has 16 residues. The V end lost 3 bases, the J end lost 0 bases, and 12 bases lay between the germline ends. CDR3 nucleotide sequence: TGTGCCAGCAGCTTTGTGAGTTATCGCTCCTACAATGAGCAGTTCTTC. This translates into CASSFVSYRSYNEQFF.

The rearrangement joins TRBV2 to TRBJ2-5; 11 bases map to TRBD1. The CDR3 is made up of 15 amino acids. Trimming at V came to 4 bases and at J to 5 bases, leaving 6 bases not matched to a gene. The V gene's germline CDR1 is SNHLY and CDR2 FYNNEI. The CDR3 here is CASSARTGGGETQYF. CDR3 bases: TGTGCCAGCAGTGCGAGGACAGGGGGCGGCGAGACCCAGTACTTC.

Written as DNA, the CDR3 is TGTGCCAGCAGCTTGGCGAGCGGGAGGGTTGGGAATGAGCAGTTCTTC. Encoded protein: CASSLASGRVGNEQFF. The genes are TRBV7-2 and TRBJ2-1, with 10 bases matching TRBD2. Unmatched junction bases numbered 9, after V lost 3 bases and J lost 7 bases. This CDR3 has 16 amino acids. Germline CDR1 and CDR2: SGHTA and FQGNSA.

A few counts support this clonotype. CDR3 in amino acids: CASKGQGNQPQHF. The CDR3 region has the DNA TGTGCCAGCAAAGGCCAGGGCAATCAGCCCCAGCATTTT. This chain links TRBV2 with TRBJ1-5; D is unclear. Germline loops: CDR1 SNHLY, CDR2 FYNNEI. This CDR3 region has 13 residues. V lost 7 bases and J lost 2, with 9 bases in between. Drawing the rest from reference TRBV2 and TRBJ1-5, the complete variable domain is EPEVTQTPSHQVTQMGQEVILRCVPISNHLYFYWYRQILGQKVEFLVSFYNNEISEKSEIFDDQFSVERPDGSNFTLKIRSTKLEDSAMYFCASKGQGNQPQHFGDGTRLSIL.

This clonotype has only a few counts. The chain links TRBV29-1 to TRBJ2-7; 9 bases match TRBD1. J gave up 5 bases and V 8 bases, and 13 bases lay outside the gene matches. The CDR3 contains 14 residues. CDR1 and CDR2 from the germline V gene are SQVTM and ANQGSEA. The CDR3 protein is CSHRARDRANEQYF. CDR3 DNA sequence: TGCAGCCACAGGGCCCGGGACAGGGCGAACGAGCAGTACTTC.

The table lists this clonotype with a few counts. The chain joins TRBV15 to TRBJ2-3, with D perhaps matching TRBD1 or TRBD2 (5 bases each). This CDR3 has 17 residues. CDR1 is LNHNV and CDR2 is YYDKDF in the germline V gene (reference sequence). V was pared by 5 bases and J by 4 bases, with 22 bases between. CDR3: CATSSPVGVRVADTQYF. CDR3 in DNA: TGTGCCACCAGCTCACCCGTGGGAGTCAGGGTGGCAGATACGCAGTATTTT.

The chain couples TRBV2 to TRBJ2-2, with D possibly being TRBD2 (5 bases). V gave up 8 bases and J gave up 2 bases, with 12 bases separating them. The CDR3 loop spans 14 amino acids. Germline V gene sequence: CDR1 SNHLY, CDR2 FYNNEI. The CDR3 is CASGSWGNTGELFF. The CDR3 DNA follows: TGTGCCAGCGGGAGCTGGGGAAACACCGGGGAGCTGTTTTTT.

This clonotype was picked up a small number of times. This chain joins TRBV7-9 and TRBJ1-1; no clear D. Germline V gene sequence: CDR1 SEHNR, CDR2 FQNEAQ (reference sequence). The V end was cut by 6 bases, the J end by 2 bases, with 13 bases between. This CDR3 region has 14 residues. The CDR3: CASSDWTPNTEAFF. In DNA form, the CDR3 reads TGTGCCAGCAGTGACTGGACGCCCAACACTGAAGCTTTCTTT.

This clonotype was detected only a few times. The CDR3 bases are TGCAGTGCGCCCTCGCCCTGGGGGGTACCCCCTGGAAACACCATATATTTT. It yields the protein CSAPSPWGVPPGNTIYF. V gene TRBV20-1 combines with J gene TRBJ1-3; perhaps TRBD1 as D (5 bases). V was shortened by 6 bases and J by 2 bases, with 23 bases between the two germline ends. Germline V gene sequence: CDR1 DFQATT, CDR2 SNEGSKA (reference sequence). The CDR3 sequence is 17 residues long.

This clonotype was observed a few times. The CDR3 bases are TGCAGCGTTGAAAGGCAGGAAGAGACCCAGTACTTC. Translating it yields CSVERQEETQYF. The V call is TRBV29-1, the J call TRBJ2-5; D gene ambiguous. Germline assignment: CDR1 SQVTM and CDR2 ANQGSEA. V lost 2 bases, J lost 3 bases, and 7 bases lay in between. The CDR3 extends over 12 amino acids.

The chain joins TRBV20-1 to TRBJ1-3; no reliable D call. The CDR3 runs 14 residues. V was clipped by 3 bases and J by 0 bases, with 9 bases between them. CDR1 is DFQATT, CDR2 SNEGSKA, per germline (reference sequence). The CDR3 sequence: CSASPASSGNTIYF. As DNA, the CDR3 is TGCAGTGCTAGTCCGGCGTCCTCTGGAAACACCATATATTTT.

This clonotype occurred a few times. The chain links TRBV5-1 to TRBJ2-7; D is undetermined. The CDR3 contains 13 residues. Between the trimmed V and J ends, which lost 0 bases and 7 bases, there was a span of 11 bases. Germline V gene data show CDR1 as SGHRS and CDR2 as YFSETQ. CDR3 loop: CASSLGPFGEQYF. DNA of the CDR3: TGCGCCAGCAGCTTGGGACCCTTTGGAGAGCAGTACTTC.

Only a few counts were recorded for this clonotype. This rearrangement joins TRBV6-5 to TRBJ2-1, with 9 bases identical to TRBD2. V gave up 7 bases and J gave up 5 bases; unmatched junction bases: 12. The CDR3 runs to 16 residues. In germline, CDR1 is MNHEY, CDR2 SVGAGI. DNA for the CDR3: TGTGCCAGCACCCAAGGTGCGGGAGGGCATCACAATGAGCAGTTCTTC. It translates to CASTQGAGGHHNEQFF.

The V gene is TRBV27, the J gene TRBJ1-6, with D possibly matching TRBD1 (5 bases). This CDR3 contains 15 residues. Trimming pared 2 bases from V and 7 bases from J, leaving 12 bases between. Germline CDR1 reads MNHEY; CDR2 reads SMNVEV (reference sequence). The CDR3 protein is CASSLPGRPNSPLHF. The DNA of the CDR3 is TGTGCCAGCAGTTTACCGGGACGGCCAAATTCACCCCTCCACTTT.

This chain uses TRBV6-5 with TRBJ1-1; unclear D gene. This CDR3 comprises 14 residues. Trimming took off 7 bases at V and 1 base at J, with 13 bases between the two ends. Germline CDR1 and CDR2: MNHEY and SVGAGI. The CDR3 coding sequence is TGTGCCAGCACGGGTACCCTCGCGAACACTGAAGCTTTCTTT. Protein sequence: CASTGTLANTEAFF.

This clonotype has a handful of counts. The chain couples TRBV5-6 to TRBJ1-5; D call uncertain. V gave up 1 base and J gave up 0 bases, with 14 bases separating them. This CDR3 comprises 17 residues. Germline-derived CDR1 and CDR2 are SGHDT and YYEEEE. For the CDR3, the DNA is TGTGCCAGCAGCTTGAAGGACGCGCTTTTTAGCAATCAGCCCCAGCATTTT. This sequence encodes CASSLKDALFSNQPQHF. Complete variable domain (other parts from reference TRBV5-6 and TRBJ1-5): DAGVTQSPTHLIKTRGQQVTLRCSPKSGHDTVSWYQQALGQGPQFIFQYYEEEERQRGNFPDRFSGHQFPNYSSELNVNALLLGDSALYLCASSLKDALFSNQPQHFGDGTRLSIL.